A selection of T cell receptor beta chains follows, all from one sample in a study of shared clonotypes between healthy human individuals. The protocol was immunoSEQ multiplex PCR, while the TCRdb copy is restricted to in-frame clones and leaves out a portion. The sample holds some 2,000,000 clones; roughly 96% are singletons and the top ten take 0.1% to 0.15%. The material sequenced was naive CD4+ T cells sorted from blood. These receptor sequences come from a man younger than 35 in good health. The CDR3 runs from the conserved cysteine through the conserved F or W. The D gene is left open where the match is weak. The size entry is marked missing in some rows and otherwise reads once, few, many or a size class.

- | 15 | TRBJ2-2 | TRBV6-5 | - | TGTGCCAGCAGCCCCCCTCTCGGGAACACCGGGGAGCTGTTTTTT | CASSPPLGNTGELFF
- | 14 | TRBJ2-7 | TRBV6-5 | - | TGTGCCAGCAGTTACGTGACGGGGTCCTACGAGCAGTACTTC | CASSYVTGSYEQYF
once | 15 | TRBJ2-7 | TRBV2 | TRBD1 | TGTGCCAGCAGCCTGACAGGGGGCGGGAGGTACGAGCAGTACTTC | CASSLTGGGRYEQYF
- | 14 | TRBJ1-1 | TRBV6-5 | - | TGTGCCAGCAGCCCCGACGTTTGGAACACTGAAGCTTTCTTT | CASSPDVWNTEAFF
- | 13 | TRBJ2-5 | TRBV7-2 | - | TGTGCCAGCAGCTTAGTCGCTCGGGAGACCCAGTACTTC | CASSLVARETQYF
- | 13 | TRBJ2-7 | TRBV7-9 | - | TGTGCCAGCAGCAAGGACGGATACTACGAGCAGTACTTC | CASSKDGYYEQYF
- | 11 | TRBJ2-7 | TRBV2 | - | TGTGCCAGCAGTGGGGCATACGAGCAGTACTTC | CASSGAYEQYF
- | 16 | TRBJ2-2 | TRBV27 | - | TGTGCCAGCAGTTTTTCGGGACAAACGAACACCGGGGAGCTGTTTTTT | CASSFSGQTNTGELFF
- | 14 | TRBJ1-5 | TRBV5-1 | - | TGCGCCAGCAGCTTGGGAGGGATCGGTCAGCCCCAGCATTTT | CASSLGGIGQPQHF
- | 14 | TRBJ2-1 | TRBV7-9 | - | TGTGCCAGCAGCTTAAGCGGCGCCTACAATGAGCAGTTCTTC | CASSLSGAYNEQFF
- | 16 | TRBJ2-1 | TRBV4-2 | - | TGTGCCAGCAGCCTCAGTCCGGGGGATCCATACAATGAGCAGTTCTTC | CASSLSPGDPYNEQFF
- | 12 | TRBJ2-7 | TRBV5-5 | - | TGTGCCAGCAGCTTGGCCCTCGGGGAGCAGTACTTC | CASSLALGEQYF
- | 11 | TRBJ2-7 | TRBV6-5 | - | TGTGCCAGCAGCGGCGGATACGAGCAGTACTTC | CASSGGYEQYF
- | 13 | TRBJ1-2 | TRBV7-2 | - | TGTGCCAGCAGCTTTGAGGGGAACTATGGCTACACCTTC | CASSFEGNYGYTF
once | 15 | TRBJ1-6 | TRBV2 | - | TGTGCCAGCACCGAGACCGGGACACCCAATTCACCCCTCCACTTT | CASTETGTPNSPLHF
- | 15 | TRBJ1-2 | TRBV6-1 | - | TGTGCCAGCAGTGAATTATCCCCAGGGACCTATGGCTACACCTTC | CASSELSPGTYGYTF
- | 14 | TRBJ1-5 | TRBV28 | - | TGTGCCAGCAGTTTATGGGGGAGTTATCAGCCCCAGCATTTT | CASSLWGSYQPQHF
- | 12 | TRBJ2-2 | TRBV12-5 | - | TGTGCTAGTGGTTTGGTACTAGGGGAGCTGTTTTTT | CASGLVLGELFF
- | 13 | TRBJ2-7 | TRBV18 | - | TGTGCCAGCTCACCACCGGCGGCAAACGAGCAGTACTTC | CASSPPAANEQYF
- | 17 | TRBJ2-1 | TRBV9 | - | TGTGCCAGCATAAGACCAAAAGGGGGTCTAGCCTACAATGAGCAGTTCTTC | CASIRPKGGLAYNEQFF
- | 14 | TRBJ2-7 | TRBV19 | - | TGTGCCAGTAGTAAGGCCACGGGCTCCTACGAGCAGTACTTC | CASSKATGSYEQYF
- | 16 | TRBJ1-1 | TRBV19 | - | TGTGCCAGTAGTATTCTTGCAGGGGAAGCGGTGACTGAAGCTTTCTTT | CASSILAGEAVTEAFF
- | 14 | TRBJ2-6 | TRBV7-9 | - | TGTGCCAGCAGCAATGATCAAACTTCACGTGTCCTGACTTTC | CASSNDQTSRVLTF
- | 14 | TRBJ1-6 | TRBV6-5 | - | TGTGCCAGCACGGGGGCAGGATATAATTCACCCCTCCACTTT | CASTGAGYNSPLHF
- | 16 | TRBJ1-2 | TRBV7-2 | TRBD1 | TGTGCCAGCAGCTCACAACCGACAGGGGGTAGCTATGGCTACACCTTC | CASSSQPTGGSYGYTF
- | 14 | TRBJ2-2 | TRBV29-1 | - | TGCAGCGTTGAAGGGCAGGGGAACACCGGGGAGCTGTTTTTT | CSVEGQGNTGELFF
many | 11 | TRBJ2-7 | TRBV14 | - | TGTGCCAGCAGCACGGGGTACGAGCAGTACTTC | CASSTGYEQYF
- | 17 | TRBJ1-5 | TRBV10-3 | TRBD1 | TGTGCCATCAGTGAGACAGGACAGGGGTATAGCAATCAGCCCCAGCATTTT | CAISETGQGYSNQPQHF
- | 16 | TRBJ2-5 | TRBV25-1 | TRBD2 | TGTGCCAGCAGTGAATTACTAGCGGCTATCCAAGAGACCCAGTACTTC | CASSELLAAIQETQYF
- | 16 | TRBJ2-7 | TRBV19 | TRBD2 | TGTGCCAGTAGTCCCCTCGGACTAGCCGGTCGTGACGAGCAGTACTTC | CASSPLGLAGRDEQYF
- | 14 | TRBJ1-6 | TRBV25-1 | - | TGTGCCAGCAGTGAAACGGGTTATAATTCACCCCTCCACTTT | CASSETGYNSPLHF
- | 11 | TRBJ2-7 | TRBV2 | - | TGTGCCAGCAGTATATACTACGAGCAGTACTTC | CASSIYYEQYF
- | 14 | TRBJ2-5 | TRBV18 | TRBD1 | TGTGCCAGCTCACCAAACAGGGGGCTGGAGACCCAGTACTTC | CASSPNRGLETQYF
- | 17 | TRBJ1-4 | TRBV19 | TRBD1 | TGTGCCAGTAGTGTCAGGGGGCGGCCTGCAACTAATGAAAAACTGTTTTTT | CASSVRGRPATNEKLFF
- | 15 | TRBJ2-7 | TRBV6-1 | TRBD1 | TGTGCCAGCAGCAGATCGGGACAGAGGGGTGGCGAGCAGTACTTC | CASSRSGQRGGEQYF
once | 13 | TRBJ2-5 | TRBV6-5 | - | TGTGCCAGCAGTTGGGGGTTGGGGGAGACCCAGTACTTC | CASSWGLGETQYF
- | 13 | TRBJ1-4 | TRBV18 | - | TGTGCCAGCTCACCCCGGACTAATGAAAAACTGTTTTTT | CASSPRTNEKLFF
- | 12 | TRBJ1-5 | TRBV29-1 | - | TGCGGCTCTGGTCAGGGCAATCAGCCCCAGCATTTT | CGSGQGNQPQHF
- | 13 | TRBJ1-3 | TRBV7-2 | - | TGTGCCAGCAGCTTAGGCTCCCGGGACACCATATATTTT | CASSLGSRDTIYF
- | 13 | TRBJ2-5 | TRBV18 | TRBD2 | TGTGCCAGCTCACCTAACGGGAGGGAGACCCAGTACTTC | CASSPNGRETQYF
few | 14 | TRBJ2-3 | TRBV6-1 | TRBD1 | TGTGCCAGCAGACTGACAGGGAGCGCAGATACGCAGTATTTT | CASRLTGSADTQYF
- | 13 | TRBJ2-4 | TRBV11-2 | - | TGTGCCAGCAGCTCCCCTGGCGGTAACATTCAGTACTTC | CASSSPGGNIQYF
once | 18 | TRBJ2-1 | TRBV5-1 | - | TGCGCCAGCAGCTCCTTCTCCGGGACAATAGTATCCTACAATGAGCAGTTCTTC | CASSSFSGTIVSYNEQFF
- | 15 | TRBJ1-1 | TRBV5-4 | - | TGTGCCAGCACCCCGGGGGGGTCCATTTACACTGAAGCTTTCTTT | CASTPGGSIYTEAFF
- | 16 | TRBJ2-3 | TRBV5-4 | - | TGTGCCAGCAGCTTTGACGGCGGGGCCTCCACAGATACGCAGTATTTT | CASSFDGGASTDTQYF
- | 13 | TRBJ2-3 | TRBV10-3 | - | TGTGCCATCAGTGAGGTCCCGGCAGATACGCAGTATTTT | CAISEVPADTQYF
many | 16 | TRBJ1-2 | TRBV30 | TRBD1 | TGTGCCTGGAGTGTACGGTCAGGGGGCGGCAACTATGGCTACACCTTC | CAWSVRSGGGNYGYTF
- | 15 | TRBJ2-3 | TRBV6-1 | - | TGTGCCAGCAGTCAAATTCGGGCAGGAACAGATACGCAGTATTTT | CASSQIRAGTDTQYF
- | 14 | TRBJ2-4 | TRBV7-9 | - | TGTGCCAGCAGCCCCAGTGGCGGCAAAAACATTCAGTACTTC | CASSPSGGKNIQYF
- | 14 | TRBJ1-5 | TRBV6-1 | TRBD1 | TGTGCCAGCAGCGAACAGGGGGTAGGACAGCCCCAGCATTTT | CASSEQGVGQPQHF
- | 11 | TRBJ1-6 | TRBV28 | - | TGTGCCAGCAGTTTAAGTTCACCCCTCCACTTT | CASSLSSPLHF
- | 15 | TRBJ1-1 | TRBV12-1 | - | TGTGCCAGCAGCTTTGTGGGGGCCACCCCCGGGGAAGCTTTCTTT | CASSFVGATPGEAFF
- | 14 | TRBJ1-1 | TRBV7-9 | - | TGTGCCAGCAGCTTGGGAGGGTATTGGGGTGAAGCTTTCTTT | CASSLGGYWGEAFF
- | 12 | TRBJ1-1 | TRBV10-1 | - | TGCGCCAGCAGTGGGCACGAACAGGAAGCTTTCTTT | CASSGHEQEAFF
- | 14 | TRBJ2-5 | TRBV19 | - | TGTGCCACCAGCCCTACCGGCATAAGGGAGACCCAGTACTTC | CATSPTGIRETQYF